One and the same sample provided the 24 T cell receptor beta chains below, sequenced in a study of early T cells in non-severe SARS-CoV-2 infection. TCRdb reprocessed the 5' RACE reads with MiXCR, giving one entry per CDR3 protein. The table lists approximately 66,000 distinct CDR3 sequences, under 15% of them singletons. Sequenced sample: whole blood. The receptors derive from an adult who was a healthcare worker with PCR-confirmed SARS-CoV-2 infection or an uninfected control (not recorded which).

This clonotype was seen repeatedly, ten times or more. The rearrangement joins TRBV29-1 to TRBJ2-5, with 9 bases that match TRBD1. The V gene's germline CDR1 is SQVTM and CDR2 ANQGSEA. The CDR3 extends over 12 amino acids. Trimming at V came to 7 bases and at J to 9 bases, leaving 9 bases not matched to a gene. This chain's CDR3 is CSGGDRAVPQYF. In DNA form, the CDR3 reads TGCAGCGGGGGGGACAGGGCAGTCCCCCAGTACTTC.

This clonotype was seen at least ten times. The chain couples TRBV25-1 to TRBJ1-5, with D possibly matching TRBD1 (6 bases). With 5 bases removed from V and 2 bases from J, the gap between germline ends came to 10 bases. The CDR3 runs 14 residues. Per germline, CDR1 MGHDK and CDR2 SYGVNS. The CDR3 spells CASSLGAGNQPQHF. The CDR3 DNA follows: TGTGCCAGCAGTCTGGGGGCGGGCAATCAGCCCCAGCATTTT.

The V gene is TRBV18, the J gene TRBJ1-2; TRBD1 matches 8 bases. V lost 3 bases to trimming and J lost 3 bases; unmatched junction nucleotides: 6. This CDR3 contains 15 residues. CDR1 KGHSH and CDR2 LQKENI come from the germline V gene. The CDR3 DNA follows: TGTGCCAGCTCACCCGGACAGGGAAGTGACTATGGCTACACCTTC. Translation: CASSPGQGSDYGYTF.

This rearrangement joins TRBV6-6 to TRBJ2-6; no firm D call. The V gene lost 2 bases and the J gene lost 0 bases, with 5 bases spanning the gap. The CDR3 spans 15 residues. Germline V gene data show CDR1 as MNHNY and CDR2 as SVGAGI (reference sequence). Here the CDR3 DNA reads TGTGCCAGCAGTTACGTAGGCTCTGGGGCCAACGTCCTGACTTTC. Translated, it gives CASSYVGSGANVLTF.

This chain uses TRBV5-5 with TRBJ2-5; tentative D call: TRBD1 (6 bases). V lost 4 bases and J lost 5, with 12 bases in between. Germline CDR1 is SGHKS and CDR2 is YYEKEE (reference sequence). The CDR3 is made up of 13 amino acids. In nucleotides, the CDR3 is TGTGCCAGCAGCCCTGGACAGCTCGAGACCCAGTACTTC. Its translation: CASSPGQLETQYF.

This clonotype has a handful of counts. The chain couples TRBV18 to TRBJ1-3; 7 nucleotides agree with TRBD1. Germline V gene sequence: CDR1 KGHSH, CDR2 LQKENI. This CDR3 has 15 residues. After removal of 1 base from V and 4 bases from J, the junction contained 4 bases not matched to a gene. The CDR3 nucleotides are TGTGCCAGCTCACCACAGGACAGGCCGGGAAACACCATATATTTT. Its translation: CASSPQDRPGNTIYF.

This clonotype was detected many times. V and J are TRBV20-1 and TRBJ1-6; D might be TRBD1 (6 bases). Germline V gene lookup returns CDR1 DFQATT and CDR2 SNEGSKA (reference sequence). CDR3 size: 15 residues. The V gene lost 6 bases and the J gene lost 1 base, with 13 bases spanning the gap. The CDR3: CSANRDNSYNSPLHF. The CDR3 DNA is TGCAGTGCAAACCGGGACAATTCCTATAATTCACCCCTCCACTTT.

This clonotype was observed a handful of times. V is TRBV6-2 or TRBV6-3 and J is TRBJ1-5; D is unclear. This CDR3 has 14 amino acids. V was shortened by 6 bases and J by 4 bases, with 13 bases between the two germline ends. In germline, CDR1 is MNHEY, CDR2 SVGEGT. The CDR3 is CASSFDGENQPQHF. In nucleotides, the CDR3 is TGTGCCAGCAGCTTTGACGGCGAAAATCAGCCCCAGCATTTT.

A few counts support this clonotype. The chain couples TRBV6-5 to TRBJ1-4; D possibly corresponds to TRBD1 (6 bases). Per the germline V gene, CDR1 is MNHEY and CDR2 is SVGAGI. The CDR3 is made up of 15 amino acids. The germline V and J ends were trimmed by 6 bases and 10 bases, with 21 bases remaining between them. The CDR3 sequence is CASSRGFGTAGKLFF. As DNA, the CDR3 is TGTGCCAGCAGCAGGGGATTCGGGACCGCCGGAAAACTGTTTTTT.

The rearrangement joins TRBV10-3 to TRBJ2-3; a weak D match, TRBD2 (6 bases). Trimming removed 8 bases from V and 3 bases from J, with 12 bases in between. CDR3 length equals 13 residues. The germline V gene encodes CDR1 ENHRY and CDR2 SYGVKD. The CDR3 loop reads CAIRETTTDTQYF. The CDR3 DNA reads TGTGCCATCCGGGAGACGACTACAGATACGCAGTATTTT.

The table lists this clonotype with a few counts. This sequence joins TRBV29-1 and TRBJ2-5, with D unclear. The CDR3 spans 15 residues. With 6 bases removed from V and 1 base from J, the gap between germline ends came to 18 bases. Germline CDR1 SQVTM, CDR2 ANQGSEA. In DNA form, the CDR3 reads TGCAGCGTCCTTAGACGGGCGGCGGTCCAAGAGACCCAGTACTTC. This sequence encodes CSVLRRAAVQETQYF.

This clonotype was detected a few times. The rearrangement links TRBV19 to TRBJ2-7; D gene ambiguous. V dropped 4 bases and J dropped 6 bases, with 13 bases sitting between them. Germline V CDR1 and CDR2: LNHDA, SQIVND (reference sequence). The CDR3 length is 13 residues. For the CDR3, the DNA is TGTGCCAGTAGTACTCAAAGACTTGGCGAGCAGTACTTC. Amino acid sequence: CASSTQRLGEQYF.

The rearrangement uses TRBV11-3 and TRBJ2-7; 12 positions agree with TRBD2. Per the germline V gene, CDR1 is SGHNT and CDR2 is YENEEA. The V gene end was trimmed by 5 bases and the J gene end by 6 bases; junction bases not matched to a gene: 8. This CDR3 spans 15 amino acids. The CDR3 reads CASSPGTSGRPEQYF. The CDR3, as DNA: TGTGCCAGCAGCCCCGGGACTAGCGGGCGTCCCGAGCAGTACTTC.

This clonotype was recorded a few times. The chain employs TRBV6-1 and TRBJ1-1; possibly TRBD1 for D (5 bases). The CDR3 is 13 residues long. The V end lost 4 bases, the J end lost 3 bases, and 9 bases lay between the germline ends. CDR1 and CDR2 from the germline V gene are MNHNS and SASEGT. CDR3 nucleotides: TGTGCCAGCAGTGTTCAGGGATACACTGAAGCTTTCTTT. Its protein product is CASSVQGYTEAFF.

This clonotype was detected many times. V is TRBV5-1 and J is TRBJ2-5, with 7 bases lining up with TRBD2. CDR1 SGHRS and CDR2 YFSETQ come from the germline V gene. The CDR3 spans 14 residues. Trimming cost V 3 bases and J 3 bases; bases outside gene matches: 5. The DNA of the CDR3 is TGCGCCAGCAGCTACGGGACTACCGAAGAGACCCAGTACTTC. Amino acid sequence: CASSYGTTEETQYF.

V and J are TRBV14 and TRBJ1-2; TRBD1 is a possible D gene (5 bases). Germline loops: CDR1 SGHDN, CDR2 FVKESK. The CDR3 extends over 16 amino acids. V was trimmed by 0 bases and J by 6 bases, leaving 17 bases between them. CDR3 region: CASSQDQGAGLDGYTF. Written as DNA, the CDR3 is TGTGCCAGCAGCCAAGATCAAGGTGCGGGGCTCGATGGCTACACCTTC.

This chain uses TRBV7-8 with TRBJ2-5, with D maybe TRBD1 (5 bases). V was clipped by 6 bases and J by 1 base, with 9 bases between them. CDR1 SGHVS and CDR2 FQNEAQ come from the germline V gene. The CDR3 is made up of 13 amino acids. The CDR3 is CASSLDSQETQYF. CDR3 nucleotide sequence: TGTGCCAGCAGTCTTGACAGCCAAGAGACCCAGTACTTC. Full variable domain (outside the CDR3, taken from reference TRBV7-8 and TRBJ2-5): GAGVSQSPRYKVAKRGQDVALRCDPISGHVSLFWYQQALGQGPEFLTYFQNEAQLDKSGLPSDRFFAERPEGSVSTLKIQRTQQEDSAVYLCASSLDSQETQYFGPGTRLLVL.

The V call is TRBV7-3, the J call TRBJ2-2, with D possibly being TRBD1 (5 bases). Germline V CDR1 and CDR2: SGHTA, FQGTGA. With 0 bases removed from V and 4 bases from J, the gap between germline ends came to 9 bases. The CDR3 covers 15 residues. CDR3 amino acids: CASSLTGVGTGELFF. The CDR3 DNA sequence: TGTGCCAGCAGCTTAACAGGGGTGGGCACCGGGGAGCTGTTTTTT.

The chain recombines TRBV29-1 with TRBJ2-7; 8 bases line up with TRBD1. Losses at the gene ends were 6 bases for V and 5 bases for J; bases not matched to a gene: 3. Germline loops: CDR1 SQVTM, CDR2 ANQGSEA. This CDR3 is built from 11 residues. The CDR3 DNA follows: TGCAGCGTCCAGACAGGGGACGAGCAGTACTTC. Protein: CSVQTGDEQYF.

This clonotype was picked up many times. The V and J genes are TRBV5-1 and TRBJ2-3, with 8 nucleotides matching TRBD1. This CDR3 is built from 14 residues. Germline trimming cut 5 bases from V and 3 bases from J; bases unmatched to any gene: 5. CDR1 and CDR2 (germline): SGHRS, YFSETQ. CDR3 region: CASRNRGATDTQYF. The CDR3 DNA is TGCGCCAGCAGAAACAGGGGGGCTACAGATACGCAGTATTTT.

This clonotype appeared a few times. The CDR3 reads CASSLRAPNTGELFF. Here the CDR3 DNA reads TGTGCCAGCAGCTTAAGGGCCCCGAACACCGGGGAGCTGTTTTTT. The chain recombines TRBV7-3 with TRBJ2-2; D gene ambiguous. V lost 1 base and J lost 0, with 6 bases in between. The CDR3 extends over 15 amino acids. The germline gives CDR1 SGHTA, CDR2 FQGTGA.

This clonotype was detected ten times or more. This rearrangement joins TRBV6-5 to TRBJ2-7; tentatively, D is TRBD1 (5 bases). The germline gives CDR1 MNHEY, CDR2 SVGAGI. CDR3 size: 15 residues. With 0 bases removed from V and 2 bases from J, the gap between germline ends came to 11 bases. CDR3 protein: CASSYSSLGPYEQYF. The CDR3 DNA reads as TGTGCCAGCAGTTACTCGAGTTTGGGGCCCTACGAGCAGTACTTC.

The sample holds many counts of this clonotype. V gene TRBV11-2 combines with J gene TRBJ2-5, with D possibly matching TRBD1 (5 bases). The germline V gene encodes CDR1 SGHAT and CDR2 FQNNGV. The V end was cut by 5 bases, the J end by 2 bases, with 12 bases between. The length of the CDR3 is 14 residues. The CDR3 region has the DNA TGTGCCAGCAGCCCAGAGACAGAACAAGAGACCCAGTACTTC. This gives the protein CASSPETEQETQYF.

Many counts were recorded for this clonotype. The chain has TRBV5-5 and TRBJ2-1; TRBD2 agrees at 8 bases. This CDR3 spans 12 amino acids. Per germline, CDR1 SGHKS and CDR2 YYEKEE (reference sequence). V shed 3 bases, J shed 13 bases, and the junction held 6 bases outside the gene matches. CDR3 bases: TGTGCCAGCAGCTCGCAGCGGGGGACACAGTTCTTC. Translated, it gives CASSSQRGTQFF.